This T cell receptor (beta chain) appears in the sequencing data of a study of cytomegalovirus exposure and HLA in healthy donors. Concerning this clone itself: Its target is not known.

General study results and limits: Most TCR sequences proved rare, with some public TCRs found in many donors.

Primers: 60 Vbeta forward and 13 Jbeta reverse. This table comes from immunoSEQ multiplex PCR, and its TCRdb copy is limited to in-frame clones, with some not included. The sample lists approximately 150,000 clones; about 76% were seen once. This CDR3 contains 13 residues. CDR1 and CDR2 from the germline V gene are LNHDA and SQIVND (reference sequence). V was trimmed by 2 bases and J by 8 bases, leaving 9 bases between them. Sequenced input: PBMCs. The TCR comes from a woman aged 40-49 years in good health and CMV-seropositive. The chain joins TRBV19 to TRBJ1-4, with D maybe TRBD1 (6 bases). The CDR3 protein is CASSIQGNEKLFF. DNA for the CDR3: TGTGCCAGTAGTATACAGGGGAACGAAAAACTGTTTTTT.